These 25 T cell receptor beta chains share one sample of origin, sequenced in a study of tumor and adjacent non-tumor tissue in lung cancer (dated by TCRdb to 2016 to 2019). Library preparation employed multiplex PCR. The run used an Illumina HiSeq 2500. TCRbeta libraries were constructed through three rounds of nested PCR with primers (Table S4) according to protocols adapted from ARM-PCR. Using fastp trimming at Q25 and MiXCR clonotype assembly, TCRdb reanalyzed the public sequencing data and kept in-frame beta chains. CDR3 protein duplicates are merged, each entry listing the most common genes and DNA. This sample has 65,000 to 75,000 distinct CDR3 sequences in its table, and approximately 73% of those were observed once. 35% to 55% of the sample comes from the top ten. RNA was isolated from bulk unsorted tissue, and RNA quality was assessed with a NanoDrop ND-1000 and an Agilent 2100. Distant non-tumor tissue taken more than 3 cm from the tumor edge was used as the normal lung sample.

The sample comprised distant non-tumor lung tissue. These receptors came from a man aged 55 to 70 with non-small cell lung cancer.

As to this clonotype: One end of the junction varies from germline; a read error may be responsible. Written as DNA, the CDR3 is TGTGCAAGCAGCCCCGGGCCGGGGATGGGGTACGAGATGTACTTC. This gives the protein CASSPGPGMGYEMYF. This chain uses TRBV5-5 with TRBJ2-7; the D gene is possibly TRBD2 (5 bases). The CDR3 covers 15 residues. The V gene's germline CDR1 is SGHKS and CDR2 YYEKEE (reference sequence).

In regard to this clonotype: A read error may explain this, as a much larger clone is one base away. The limits of the CDR3 on the DNA are not certain, so only TCRdb's listed CDR3 is given. This sequence joins TRBV7-9 and TRBJ1-6; the DNA was not used to check the table's D call, TRBD1. The V gene's germline CDR1 is SEHNR and CDR2 FQNEAQ (reference sequence). Termini included, the CDR3 measures 14 amino acids. This chain's CDR3 is CASSFGQGSSPLQF.

As concerns this clonotype: One junction end does not reproduce the germline sequence, and a read error may be involved. The chain is built from TRBV14 and TRBJ2-4; D is uncertain. Germline V CDR1 and CDR2: SGHDN, FVKESK. The CDR3 sequence is 13 residues long. This chain's CDR3 is CASSPTWANIQYF. In nucleotides, the CDR3 is TGTGCGAGCAGCCCTACATGGGCGAACATTCAGTACTTC.

To note about this clonotype: Germline and junction disagree at one end, which may indicate a read error. V usage is TRBV6-5 and J usage is TRBJ2-3, with 8 bases fitting TRBD2. This CDR3 comprises 14 residues. The germline gives CDR1 MNHEY, CDR2 SVGAGI. The CDR3 nucleotides are TGTGCCAGCAAACTAGCGGAGGGCACATATACGCAATATTTT. This codes for CASKLAEGTYTQYF.

As to this clonotype: A much larger clone differs by one base, so this may be a read error. This chain joins TRBV20-1 and TRBJ2-7; 10 nucleotides line up with TRBD1. The germline V gene has CDR1 DFQATT and CDR2 SNEGSKA (reference sequence). The CDR3 covers 14 residues. The CDR3 DNA is TGCAGGATGGGTACCGGGACAGGGGAATACGAGCGGTACTTC. It is translated as CRMGTGTGEYERYF.

This clonotype was observed many times. Relative to the germline gene, one junction end is altered; a read error may explain this. The chain couples TRBV7-9 to TRBJ2-7, with D perhaps matching TRBD1 (5 bases). Germline V gene lookup returns CDR1 SEHNR and CDR2 FQNEAQ (reference sequence). The CDR3 loop spans 16 amino acids. The CDR3, as DNA: TGTGCCAGCAGCCCCCGGTCGGGCAGGGCCTCCAACGAGCAGTACTTC. This gives the protein CASSPRSGRASNEQYF.

As regards this clonotype: A read error is possible here, since a much larger clone lies one base away. The chain recombines TRBV5-1 with TRBJ2-3, with D hard to call. Between the trimmed V and J ends, which lost 6 bases and 4 bases, there was a span of 9 bases. The CDR3 extends over 12 amino acids. Germline loops: CDR1 SGHRS, CDR2 YFSETQ. The DNA of the CDR3 is TGCGCCAGCATCCTTGAGGCAGATACGCAGTATTTT. Its protein product is CASILEADTQYF.

Points on this clonotype: Being one base from a much bigger clone, this may be a read error. The gene calls are TRBV20-1 and TRBJ1-2, with D hard to call. The CDR3 length is 17 residues. CDR1 and CDR2 from the germline V gene are DFQATT and SNEGSKA (reference sequence). The CDR3 protein is CSARDSDLGRTNYGYIF. The CDR3 DNA reads TGCAGTGCTAGAGATTCGGATTTAGGGCGTACTAACTATGGCTACATCTTC.

As regards this clonotype: One end of the junction does not line up with germline, which may come from a read error. This sequence joins TRBV5-1 and TRBJ1-4; no clear D. The CDR3 sequence is 15 residues long. Germline-derived CDR1 and CDR2 are SGHRS and YFSETQ. The DNA for the CDR3 is TGCGCCGGCAGCTTGGAACTTGCAACTAATAAAAAACTGTTTTTT. Translated, it gives CAGSLELATNKKLFF.

The chain carries TRBV6-5 and TRBJ2-3, with TRBD2 as a possible D gene (6 bases). Trimming left V 8 bases short and J 2 bases short, with 17 bases between. CDR1 is MNHEY, CDR2 SVGAGI, per germline. The CDR3 covers 15 residues. CDR3 protein: CASGSRTTYTDTQYF. In DNA, the CDR3 is TGTGCCAGCGGTTCCAGGACTACGTACACAGATACGCAGTATTTT.

This clonotype appeared once. One end of the junction fails to match germline, which may point to a read error. This chain links TRBV10-3 with TRBJ2-3, with D uncertain. CDR1 and CDR2 from the germline V gene are ENHRY and SYGVKD. CDR3 length: 13 residues. DNA of the CDR3: TGTGTCATCAGTGAGGTCTCGGCTGATACGCAGTATTTT. Its translation: CVISEVSADTQYF.

Note on this clonotype: The junction shows a germline mismatch at one end, possibly a read error. This chain connects TRBV6-1 to TRBJ1-5; no firm D call. Germline V gene lookup returns CDR1 MNHNS and CDR2 SASEGT. The CDR3 is made up of 17 amino acids. The CDR3 region is CASSEAPFGGSNQSQHF. The DNA of the CDR3 is TGTGCCAGCAGTGAAGCGCCTTTTGGAGGCAGCAATCAGTCCCAGCATTTT.

The CDR3 region is CACREPTAHEQYF. The CDR3 nucleotides read TGTGCCTGCCGGGAGCCCACAGCCCACGAGCAGTACTTC. The chain employs TRBV6-1 and TRBJ2-7; D may be TRBD2 (6 bases). The germline gives CDR1 MNHNS, CDR2 SASEGT. There are 13 residues in the CDR3. Deletions cut 11 bases from V and 5 bases from J, with 19 bases between.

The chain employs TRBV20-1 and TRBJ1-5; the D is unclear. The CDR3 is made up of 15 amino acids. Germline CDR1 reads DFQATT; CDR2 reads SNEGSKA (reference sequence). Trimming left V 6 bases short and J 5 bases short, with 20 bases between. The CDR3 nucleotides are TGCAGTGCCAGAAGTCCCAGACGGGTAGATCAGCCCCAGCATTTT. This codes for CSARSPRRVDQPQHF.

This clonotype occurred many times. The chain couples TRBV28 to TRBJ2-7, with 12 bases lining up with TRBD2. CDR1 and CDR2 (germline): MDHEN, SYDVKM. V lost 4 bases, J lost 6 bases, and 4 bases stayed unmatched. The CDR3 consists of 14 residues. CDR3 sequence reads: CASSSLAGGGEQYF. The CDR3 coding sequence is TGTGCCAGCAGTTCCCTAGCGGGAGGGGGCGAGCAGTACTTC.

On this clonotype: Germline is not matched at one junction end, which may reflect a read error. This chain links TRBV12-3 or TRBV12-4 with TRBJ2-7, with D possibly being TRBD2 (6 bases). This CDR3 has 14 residues. Here the CDR3 DNA reads TGTGCCAGCCGTTCTTATGCGGGGTCCTATGAGCAGTACTTC. As protein: CASRSYAGSYEQYF.

This chain links TRBV6-6 with TRBJ2-3; 9 bases are shared with TRBD2. The CDR3 length is 16 residues. From germline, CDR1 is MNHNY and CDR2 SVGAGI (reference sequence). CDR3 loop: CTSAMTSGGLTDTQYF. Here the CDR3 DNA reads TGTACTAGCGCAATGACTAGCGGAGGCCTCACAGATACGCAGTATTTT.

The chain uses TRBV13 and TRBJ2-3; D possibly corresponds to TRBD1 (5 bases). This CDR3 is built from 15 residues. From germline, CDR1 is PRHDT and CDR2 FYEKMQ (reference sequence). V was clipped by 1 base and J by 12 bases, with 20 bases between them. The CDR3 here is CASSLARQNIDAQYF. In DNA form, the CDR3 reads TGTGCCAGCAGCTTAGCGAGACAGAACATAGATGCACAGTATTTT.

Notes on this clonotype: Without the conserved terminal phenylalanine or tryptophan, this CDR3 likely stems from a read error. The V gene is TRBV28, the J gene TRBJ1-2, with unresolved D. Trimming removed 7 bases at V and 6 bases at J, with 18 bases between. Germline lookup yields CDR1 MDHEN and CDR2 SYDVKM. CDR3 length equals 14 residues. The CDR3 is CASIPLETKNGYTS. The CDR3 DNA reads TGTGCCAGCATTCCACTAGAGACCAAAAATGGCTACACCTCC.

Concerning this clonotype itself: Since no conserved phenylalanine or tryptophan closes the CDR3, a read error is the likely cause. V is TRBV28 and J is TRBJ1-1; a weak D match, TRBD1 (5 bases). Trimming removed 9 bases from V and 1 base from J, with 18 bases in between. The CDR3 runs to 15 residues. Germline loops: CDR1 MDHEN, CDR2 SYDVKM. The CDR3 loop reads CARRSAGQGNTEAFS. The DNA for the CDR3 is TGTGCCAGAAGGTCTGCAGGCCAGGGGAACACTGAAGCTTTCTCT.

With regard to this clonotype: The germline gene is not matched at one end of the junction; a read error may be the cause. The rearrangement links TRBV11-1 to TRBJ2-2; tentatively, D is TRBD2 (5 bases). The CDR3 is 14 residues long. Germline V CDR1 and CDR2: SGHAT, FQDESV (reference sequence). Here the CDR3 DNA reads TGTGTCAGCAACTATACTAGTAGCACCGGGGAGCTGTTCTTT. It yields the protein CVSNYTSSTGELFF.

About this clonotype itself: The junction and the germline gene differ at one end; a read error may be behind it. The chain recombines TRBV20-1 with TRBJ2-7, with a weak D call TRBD1 (7 bases). Per germline, CDR1 DFQATT and CDR2 SNEGSKA (reference sequence). This CDR3 is built from 14 residues. CDR3 region: CNARLVRGDSEQYF. For the CDR3, the DNA is TGCAATGCTAGATTGGTCAGGGGGGATTCCGAGCAGTACTTC.

There are a few counts of this clonotype. A single base separates this from a much larger clone, so it may be a read error. The CDR3 DNA sequence: TGCAGTGCTCCTCCGGGATCCGGGACACCCTACGGGCAGTACTTC. The encoded protein is CSAPPGSGTPYGQYF. This rearrangement joins TRBV20-1 to TRBJ2-7; tentatively, D is TRBD1 (6 bases). Germline-derived CDR1 and CDR2 are DFQATT and SNEGSKA (reference sequence). This CDR3 is 15 amino acids long.

This clonotype was found once. The junction does not match germline at one end; this may be a read error. This chain uses TRBV12-3 or TRBV12-4 with TRBJ2-5; D not certain. The length of the CDR3 is 14 residues. The CDR3 coding sequence is TGTGCCAGTAGTTTGGGGATAGGGAAGAAGACCCAGTACTTC. As protein: CASSLGIGKKTQYF.

Note on this clonotype: As the CDR3 is not closed by the conserved phenylalanine or tryptophan, this likely results from a read error. The gene calls are TRBV11-3 and TRBJ2-7; the match to TRBD1 covers 12 bases. This CDR3 has 15 amino acids. The junction had 9 bases not matched to a gene; V was cut back by 5 bases and J by 7 bases. Looked up from germline, CDR1 is SGHNT and CDR2 is YENEEA. The CDR3 here is CASSPPGQGAKEQYS. DNA of the CDR3: TGTGCCAGCAGCCCCCCGGGACAGGGGGCTAAGGAGCAGTACTCC.